Listed below are T cell receptor beta chains from one sample, sequenced in a study of OX40 agonist ivuxolimab in advanced cancers. Sequencing was performed with immunoSEQ multiplex PCR; in TCRdb, only in-frame clones are kept and a portion is missing. This table holds around 100,000 clones, approximately 89% found once. The sequenced sample was CD4+ or CD8+ T cells sorted from blood, obtained in a trial of the OX40 agonist ivuxolimab. Source of these receptors: an adult with an advanced solid tumor such as melanoma, head and neck, liver or kidney cancer. The CDR3 runs from the conserved cysteine through the conserved F or W. D genes are given only for firm matches. Expanded clones are given a class, and other clones once, few, many or no size at all.

D,size,V,J,CDR3,DNA
-,-,TRBV21-1,TRBJ2-2,CASSGPQGCTGELFF,TGTGCCAGCAGCGGACCACAGGGTTGCACCGGGGAGCTGTTTTTT
-,-,TRBV4-1,TRBJ1-1,CASSQVGQGQKAFF,TGCGCCAGCAGCCAAGTTGGGCAGGGGCAAAAAGCTTTCTTT
-,once,TRBV29-1,TRBJ2-1,CSVANNEQFF,TGCAGCGTTGCAAACAATGAGCAGTTCTTC
-,-,TRBV30,TRBJ2-5,CAWNGGLRTQETQYF,TGTGCCTGGAATGGGGGACTCCGGACCCAAGAGACCCAGTACTTC
TRBD1,-,TRBV9,TRBJ1-4,CASSAQTGVGEKLFF,TGTGCCAGCAGCGCCCAAACAGGGGTGGGTGAAAAACTGTTTTTT
-,once,TRBV5-1,TRBJ2-1,CASETRVESYNEQFF,TGCGCCAGCGAAACTAGAGTTGAATCCTACAATGAGCAGTTCTTC
-,-,TRBV4-2,TRBJ1-6,CASSQDVGLGPLHF,TGTGCCAGCAGCCAAGATGTGGGGCTCGGACCCCTCCACTTT
TRBD1,-,TRBV6-1,TRBJ1-4,CASTRTGPNEKLFF,TGTGCCAGTACCCGGACAGGGCCTAATGAAAAACTGTTTTTT
-,-,TRBV27,TRBJ1-5,CASSPTWGSNQPQHF,TGTGCCAGCAGTCCGACCTGGGGAAGCAATCAGCCCCAGCATTTT
-,-,TRBV4-2,TRBJ1-1,CASSPYAEPEAFF,TGTGCCAGCAGCCCATATGCAGAGCCTGAAGCTTTCTTT
-,once,TRBV11-2,TRBJ2-7,CASSVGSYEQYF,TGTGCCAGCAGCGTAGGATCTTACGAGCAGTACTTC
-,-,TRBV30,TRBJ1-4,CAYSMGESGGKLFF,TGTGCCTACTCTATGGGGGAGTCGGGAGGAAAACTGTTTTTT
TRBD1,-,TRBV28,TRBJ2-7,CASSLYPPGQGHYEQYF,TGTGCCAGCAGTTTATATCCCCCGGGACAGGGTCACTACGAGCAGTACTTC
-,-,TRBV19,TRBJ1-6,CASKLTGRSNSPLHF,TGTGCCAGTAAGTTAACGGGACGCAGTAATTCACCCCTCCACTTT
TRBD1,-,TRBV5-4,TRBJ1-2,CASSPGQGSTYRYTF,TGTGCCAGCAGCCCCGGACAGGGGTCCACCTATCGGTACACCTTC
TRBD1,-,TRBV6-6,TRBJ2-7,CASSYLDRVGEQYF,TGTGCCAGCAGTTACTTGGACAGGGTTGGCGAGCAGTACTTC
-,once,TRBV19,TRBJ2-7,CASSRHERAYEQYF,TGTGCCAGTAGTCGTCACGAGCGAGCCTACGAGCAGTACTTC
-,-,TRBV30,TRBJ2-7,CAWGRDGKVYEQYF,TGTGCCTGGGGTCGGGACGGGAAGGTTTACGAGCAGTACTTC
TRBD2,-,TRBV5-1,TRBJ2-1,CASSLGREAYNEQFF,TGCGCCAGCAGCTTGGGGCGGGAGGCATACAATGAGCAGTTCTTC
-,-,TRBV2,TRBJ1-2,CASTQAQGSSYGYTF,TGTGCCAGCACCCAAGCTCAGGGTTCCAGCTATGGCTACACCTTC
-,once,TRBV9,TRBJ1-1,CASSVSLNTEAFF,TGTGCCAGCAGCGTCTCTCTGAACACTGAAGCTTTCTTT
TRBD1,-,TRBV30,TRBJ1-5,CAWSVRGTGQPQHF,TGTGCCTGGAGTGTACGGGGGACAGGGCAGCCCCAGCATTTT
-,-,TRBV15,TRBJ2-1,CATSRGTFGDNEQFF,TGTGCCACCAGCAGAGGTACTTTTGGGGACAATGAGCAGTTCTTC
TRBD1,-,TRBV5-1,TRBJ2-7,CASSLGDRNYEQYF,TGCGCCAGCAGCTTGGGGGACAGGAACTACGAGCAGTACTTC
-,-,TRBV5-1,TRBJ1-2,CASSEGKSYGYTF,TGCGCCAGCAGCGAGGGGAAGAGCTATGGCTACACCTTC
-,-,TRBV5-6,TRBJ1-3,CASSIPSSGNIIYF,TGTGCCAGCAGCATACCAAGCTCTGGAAACATCATATATTTT
-,-,TRBV19,TRBJ2-3,CASSIVDSTDTQYF,TGTGCCAGTAGTATAGTCGACAGCACAGATACGCAGTATTTT
-,-,TRBV2,TRBJ2-2,CASGVFGTGELFF,TGTGCCAGCGGGGTGTTCGGTACCGGGGAGCTGTTTTTT
-,-,TRBV27,TRBJ1-3,CASSRLPGRSGNTIYF,TGTGCCAGCAGCCGACTACCAGGGCGATCTGGAAACACCATATATTTT
-,-,TRBV11-2,TRBJ2-5,CASSLDRGAQETQYF,TGTGCCAGCAGCTTAGATCGGGGGGCCCAAGAGACCCAGTACTTC
-,-,TRBV30,TRBJ1-1,CAWARRTQGRAFF,TGTGCCTGGGCTAGAAGAACTCAGGGAAGAGCTTTCTTT
-,-,TRBV12-2,TRBJ2-7,CASRLLAGVNEQYF,TGTGCAAGTCGCTTGCTAGCGGGAGTTAACGAGCAGTACTTC